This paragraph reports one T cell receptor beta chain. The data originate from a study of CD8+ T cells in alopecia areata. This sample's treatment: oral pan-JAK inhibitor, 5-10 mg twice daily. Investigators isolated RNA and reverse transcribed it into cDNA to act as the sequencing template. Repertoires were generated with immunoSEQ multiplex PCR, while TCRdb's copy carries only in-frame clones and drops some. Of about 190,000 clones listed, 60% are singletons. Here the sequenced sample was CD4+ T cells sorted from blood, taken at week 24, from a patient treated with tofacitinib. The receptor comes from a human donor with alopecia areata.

CDR3 nucleotide sequence: TGTGCCACCAGCCTGGGGGGAATAGCCAAAAACATTCAGTACTTC. Amino acid sequence: CATSLGGIAKNIQYF. V gene TRBV15 combines with J gene TRBJ2-4; D perhaps matches TRBD2 (6 bases). V shed 5 bases and J shed 0 bases, with 11 bases lying between them. The CDR3 length is 15 residues. Looked up from germline, CDR1 is LNHNV and CDR2 is YYDKDF (reference sequence).